The 29 T cell receptor beta chains below come from one sample, sequenced in a study of T cell changes during pregnancy in multiple sclerosis (dated by TCRdb to about 2019). The library came from the immunoSEQ multiplex PCR assay. Not all clones reach the TCRdb copy of this immuneACCESS table, which keeps in-frame sequences only. Checked studies attribute under half of the gap to unresolved V genes and leave the rest unexplained. The sample table shows tens of thousands of clones, and about 89% are seen once. 5.5% to 8% of the sample lies in the top ten. The input for sequencing was CD8+ T cells from peripheral blood mononuclear cells, taken in the second trimester of pregnancy. These receptor sequences come from a female donor with multiple sclerosis, enrolled in a pregnancy study.

The chain uses TRBV7-2 and TRBJ2-5, with TRBD2 as a possible D gene (5 bases). The length of the CDR3 is 16 residues. The V and J ends lost 5 bases and 2 bases respectively, with 18 bases between them. Germline V gives CDR1 SGHTA, CDR2 FQGNSA. This CDR3 reads CASSPDLLTPQETQYF. CDR3 sequence (DNA): TGTGCCAGCAGCCCGGACTTGTTGACGCCACAAGAGACCCAGTACTTC.

The CDR3 protein is CASRPWQGTGETQYF. The DNA of the CDR3 is TGTGCCAGCCGGCCGTGGCAGGGAACTGGAGAGACCCAGTACTTC. The chain recombines TRBV6-1 with TRBJ2-5; D might be TRBD1 (5 bases). Trimming pared 8 bases from V and 4 bases from J, leaving 20 bases between. The germline V gene has CDR1 MNHNS and CDR2 SASEGT. This CDR3 is 15 amino acids long.

The J gene is TRBJ2-7, the V gene TRBV6-6; TRBD1 matches 10 bases. The CDR3 runs 15 residues. CDR1 MNHNY and CDR2 SVGAGI come from the germline V gene (reference sequence). J gave up 2 bases and V 7 bases, and 8 bases lay outside the gene matches. In DNA, the CDR3 is TGTGCCAGCACCCAATCCGGGACAGGGGCCTACGAGCAGTACTTC. As protein: CASTQSGTGAYEQYF.

The V call is TRBV4-1, the J call TRBJ1-2; D possibly corresponds to TRBD1 (6 bases). The germline V and J ends were trimmed by 4 bases and 5 bases, with 20 bases remaining between them. CDR3 length: 16 residues. CDR1 is MGHRA and CDR2 is YSYEKL in the germline V gene. For the CDR3, the DNA is TGCGCCAGCAGCCCCCGGACAGACACCCCGGCTTATGGCTACACCTTC. Translation: CASSPRTDTPAYGYTF.

This chain's CDR3 is CASSEWLAGGAGSYNEQFF. CDR3 DNA sequence: TGTGCCAGCAGTGAATGGCTAGCGGGAGGAGCGGGCTCCTACAATGAGCAGTTCTTC. This chain links TRBV2 with TRBJ2-1; 11 bases match TRBD2. The CDR3 is made up of 19 amino acids. The trim removed 2 bases at V and 0 bases at J, leaving 9 bases unmatched. The germline gives CDR1 SNHLY, CDR2 FYNNEI.

The genes are TRBV5-3 and TRBJ2-7, with TRBD2 identical over 10 bases. TRBV5-3 is recorded as an ORF, its role being uncertain. V trimming: 4 bases; J trimming: 0 bases; junction bases outside the gene matches: 19. The CDR3 sequence is 20 residues long. The CDR3 region is CARSDRLAGIQNTSSYEQYF. The CDR3 nucleotides read TGTGCCAGAAGCGATAGACTAGCGGGTATCCAAAATACCTCCTCCTACGAGCAGTACTTC.

The chain employs TRBV28 and TRBJ2-5, with D tentatively TRBD1 (6 bases). Germline loops: CDR1 MDHEN, CDR2 SYDVKM. Deletions cut 2 bases from V and 6 bases from J, with 7 bases between. This CDR3 region has 12 residues. CDR3 bases: TGTGCCAGCAGTTTAACAGGGAAGACCCAGTACTTC. Residues: CASSLTGKTQYF. The full variable domain, rest sourced from reference TRBV28 and TRBJ2-5, is DVKVTQSSRYLVKRTGEKVFLECVQDMDHENMFWYRQDPGLGLRLIYFSYDVKMKEKGDIPEGYSVSREKKERFSLILESASTNQTSMYLCASSLTGKTQYFGPGTRLLVL.

This clone has only one observation. The V call is TRBV7-9, the J call TRBJ2-7; 8 bases match TRBD1. Germline-derived CDR1 and CDR2 are SEHNR and FQNEAQ (reference sequence). This CDR3 has 15 residues. J gave up 5 bases and V 6 bases, and 12 bases lay outside the gene matches. The CDR3 DNA follows: TGTGCCAGCAGTAACGGACAGGGAGTTGAGGACGAGCAGTACTTC. Translation gives CASSNGQGVEDEQYF. The full variable domain, in which reference TRBV7-9 and TRBJ2-7 provide the parts outside the CDR3, is DTGVSQNPRHKITKRGQNVTFRCDPISEHNRLYWYRQTLGQGPEFLTYFQNEAQLEKSRLLSDRFSAERPKGSFSTLEIQRTEQGDSAMYLCASSNGQGVEDEQYFGPGTRLTVT.

The chain combines TRBV7-3 with TRBJ2-1, with 10 bases aligning to TRBD2. The junction had 9 bases not matched to a gene; V was cut back by 3 bases and J by 7 bases. This CDR3 has 16 residues. Per germline, CDR1 SGHTA and CDR2 FQGTGA. The CDR3 protein is CASSLGVAGGTNEQFF. The CDR3 DNA reads as TGTGCCAGCAGCTTGGGGGTAGCGGGAGGAACAAATGAGCAGTTCTTC. Full variable domain (missing parts from reference TRBV7-3 and TRBJ2-1): GAGVSQTPSNKVTEKGKYVELRCDPISGHTALYWYRQSLGQGPEFLIYFQGTGAADDSGLPNDRFFAVRPEGSVSTLKIQRTERGDSAVYLCASSLGVAGGTNEQFFGPGTRLTVL.

Only a few counts were recorded for this clone. The chain employs TRBV7-9 and TRBJ1-1; the D is unclear. This CDR3 is built from 13 residues. CDR1 and CDR2 from the germline V gene are SEHNR and FQNEAQ (reference sequence). Trimming cost V 1 base and J 1 base, with 4 bases left between them. CDR3 DNA sequence: TGTGCCAGCAGCTTAGACAGGAACACTGAAGCTTTCTTT. It codes for CASSLDRNTEAFF.

This clone has a single count. The chain has TRBV27 and TRBJ2-3; 8 bases agree with TRBD2. CDR1 and CDR2 from the germline V gene are MNHEY and SMNVEV (reference sequence). The CDR3 is 16 amino acids. J lost 2 bases, V lost 6 bases, and 10 bases had no gene match. This CDR3 is CASSLWGSGNTDTQYF. In DNA form, the CDR3 reads TGTGCCAGCAGCCTTTGGGGTAGCGGGAACACAGATACGCAGTATTTT.

Only one count was recorded for this clone. This chain connects TRBV7-2 to TRBJ1-1, with 8 positions matching TRBD1. J gave up 0 bases and V 5 bases, and 11 bases lay outside the gene matches. Germline CDR1 and CDR2: SGHTA and FQGNSA. The CDR3 has 17 residues. The DNA for the CDR3 is TGTGCCAGCAGCCCAAGGACAGGGCTCCTGATGAACACTGAAGCTTTCTTT. It encodes CASSPRTGLLMNTEAFF.

This clone was recorded once. This chain links TRBV5-6 with TRBJ2-1; 14 bases agree with TRBD2. This CDR3 is 16 amino acids long. The germline gives CDR1 SGHDT, CDR2 YYEEEE. Losses at the gene ends were 2 bases for V and 8 bases for J; bases not matched to a gene: 6. The CDR3 DNA reads as TGTGCCAGCAGCTTCGGGACTAGCGGGAGACCGGATGAGCAGTTCTTC. Protein product: CASSFGTSGRPDEQFF.

The CDR3 is CASSKDSREHEKLFF. The DNA of the CDR3 is TGTGCCAGCAGCAAAGATTCCCGGGAGCATGAAAAACTGTTTTTT. The V call is TRBV21-1, the J call TRBJ1-4. TRBV21-1 is a known pseudogene. CDR3 length: 15 amino acids.

The chain combines TRBV7-9 with TRBJ2-7, with D possibly TRBD1 on 6 matching bases. CDR3 length: 18 residues. Trimming took 1 base from V and 2 from J, leaving 21 bases between them. Germline V gives CDR1 SEHNR, CDR2 FQNEAQ (reference sequence). The CDR3 DNA sequence: TGTGCCAGCAGCTTAGGCCTAGCTACAGGGAAAGACACCTACGAGCAGTACTTC. Its protein is CASSLGLATGKDTYEQYF.

V usage is TRBV4-2 and J usage is TRBJ2-1; weak D call: TRBD2 (6 bases). Trimming cost V 0 bases and J 9 bases, with 15 bases left between them. This CDR3 comprises 15 residues. Germline values: CDR1 LGHNA, CDR2 YNFKEQ. In nucleotides, the CDR3 is TGTGCCAGCAGCCAAGATGATAAGACTAGAGTTGAGCAGTTCTTC. This encodes CASSQDDKTRVEQFF.

Only one count was recorded for this clone. The gene calls are TRBV7-6 and TRBJ2-3; D ambiguous. Germline-derived CDR1 and CDR2 are SGHVS and FNYEAQ. V was shortened by 5 bases and J by 1 base, with 10 bases between the two germline ends. The CDR3 spans 14 residues. Written as DNA, the CDR3 is TGTGCCAGCAGCCCCGGAGTTGGCACAGATACGCAGTATTTT. This codes for CASSPGVGTDTQYF.

This clone has a handful of counts. CDR3 sequence (DNA): TGCAGCGTTCTGCCCGGGGACAAAAGGGGCACTGAAGCTTTCTTT. Protein: CSVLPGDKRGTEAFF. The J gene is TRBJ1-1, the V gene TRBV29-1, with D perhaps TRBD1 (6 bases). The CDR3 has 15 amino acids. The germline V gene encodes CDR1 SQVTM and CDR2 ANQGSEA. Trimming pared 5 bases from V and 4 bases from J, leaving 20 bases between.

The chain employs TRBV6-5 and TRBJ2-1; 13 positions agree with TRBD2. Germline V lookup: CDR1 MNHEY, CDR2 SVGAGI. Unmatched junction bases numbered 4, after V lost 5 bases and J lost 6 bases. This CDR3 is 15 amino acids long. This chain's CDR3 is CASSVGLAGINEQFF. Written as DNA, the CDR3 is TGTGCCAGCAGTGTGGGACTAGCGGGAATCAATGAGCAGTTCTTC.

This clone ranks as medium-sized. The chain is built from TRBV7-6 and TRBJ2-7; 7 nucleotides align to TRBD1. Per germline, CDR1 SGHVS and CDR2 FNYEAQ. V shed 5 bases and J 2 bases; nucleotides not matched to a gene: 12. This CDR3 comprises 16 residues. The CDR3 sequence: CASSASGTDNTYEQYF. Here the CDR3 DNA reads TGTGCCAGCAGCGCATCCGGGACAGACAACACCTACGAGCAGTACTTC.

The CDR3 nucleotides are TGCGCCAGCAGCTTGGCAACCGGGACAGGGCATGAAGCTTTCTTT. Translation gives CASSLATGTGHEAFF. The chain links TRBV5-1 to TRBJ1-1, with TRBD1 matching 9 bases. This CDR3 is built from 15 residues. The V segment lost 0 bases and the J segment 7 bases; nucleotides outside the gene matches: 7. CDR1 is SGHRS and CDR2 is YFSETQ in the germline V gene.

This clone was detected only once. The gene calls are TRBV29-1 and TRBJ2-3; 8 bases map to TRBD2. The germline V gene has CDR1 SQVTM and CDR2 ANQGSEA. J lost 6 bases, V lost 0 bases, and 11 bases had no gene match. This CDR3 is built from 16 residues. The CDR3 region is CSVEDRAGEGGDTQYF. The CDR3 DNA follows: TGCAGCGTTGAAGACCGAGCGGGAGAAGGAGGGGATACGCAGTATTTT.

The rearrangement uses TRBV4-3 and TRBJ2-7; TRBD1 is a possible D gene (5 bases). Germline values: CDR1 LGHNA, CDR2 YSLEER. This CDR3 has 15 amino acids. V shed 0 bases and J shed 2 bases, with 11 bases lying between them. Written as DNA, the CDR3 is TGCGCCAGCAGCCAAGATTTCCCAGGGCCCTACGAGCAGTACTTC. It yields the protein CASSQDFPGPYEQYF.

The V call is TRBV7-9, the J call TRBJ1-5, with unresolved D. The germline CDR1 and CDR2 sequences are SEHNR and FQNEAQ (reference sequence). Trimming pared 5 bases from V and 1 base from J, leaving 12 bases between. The CDR3 contains 15 residues. DNA of the CDR3: TGTGCCAGCAGCCCTACGGACTCGAGCAATCAGCCCCAGCATTTT. Amino acid sequence: CASSPTDSSNQPQHF.

The chain uses TRBV27 and TRBJ1-5, with TRBD1 as a possible D gene (5 bases). Deletions cut 4 bases from V and 0 bases from J, with 22 bases between. Germline V gene lookup returns CDR1 MNHEY and CDR2 SMNVEV (reference sequence). The CDR3 has 19 residues. CDR3 nucleotides: TGTGCCAGCAGTTCCTCGCCAAGTCCGGACACTTATAGCAATCAGCCCCAGCATTTT. Its translation is CASSSSPSPDTYSNQPQHF.

J is TRBJ2-7 and V is TRBV27; TRBD2 matches 7 bases. Trimming cost V 6 bases and J 3 bases; bases outside gene matches: 8. Germline V CDR1 and CDR2: MNHEY, SMNVEV (reference sequence). This CDR3 spans 14 amino acids. The CDR3 reads CASSNSGPGYEQYF. The DNA of the CDR3 is TGTGCCAGCAGCAATAGCGGGCCGGGCTACGAGCAGTACTTC.

The gene calls are TRBV2 and TRBJ2-1; possibly TRBD1 for D (5 bases). The CDR3 spans 15 residues. Germline V gene data show CDR1 as SNHLY and CDR2 as FYNNEI. V lost 4 bases, J lost 5 bases, and 15 bases lay in between. DNA of the CDR3: TGTGCCAGCAGTGTGGCTAGGGGCATTAACAATGAGCAGTTCTTC. Its translation: CASSVARGINNEQFF.

This chain links TRBV21-1 with TRBJ1-2; TRBD1 is the table's D call, not checked against the DNA. TRBV21-1 is described as a pseudogene. This CDR3 has 17 residues. CDR3 sequence reads: CASSKGGRDRVNRGYTF. The CDR3 DNA reads as TGTGCCAGCAGCAAAGGAGGCCGGGACAGGGTGAATAGGGGCTACACCTTC.

In regard to this clone: A read error may produce the germline difference seen at one junction end. CDR3 nucleotides: TGTGCCAGTAAGACAGGGGGCAAGCAGCCCCAGCATTTT. Protein sequence: CASKTGGKQPQHF. The rearrangement joins TRBV19 to TRBJ1-5; 10 bases align to TRBD1. CDR1 is LNHDA, CDR2 SQIVND, per germline (reference sequence). The CDR3 consists of 13 residues.